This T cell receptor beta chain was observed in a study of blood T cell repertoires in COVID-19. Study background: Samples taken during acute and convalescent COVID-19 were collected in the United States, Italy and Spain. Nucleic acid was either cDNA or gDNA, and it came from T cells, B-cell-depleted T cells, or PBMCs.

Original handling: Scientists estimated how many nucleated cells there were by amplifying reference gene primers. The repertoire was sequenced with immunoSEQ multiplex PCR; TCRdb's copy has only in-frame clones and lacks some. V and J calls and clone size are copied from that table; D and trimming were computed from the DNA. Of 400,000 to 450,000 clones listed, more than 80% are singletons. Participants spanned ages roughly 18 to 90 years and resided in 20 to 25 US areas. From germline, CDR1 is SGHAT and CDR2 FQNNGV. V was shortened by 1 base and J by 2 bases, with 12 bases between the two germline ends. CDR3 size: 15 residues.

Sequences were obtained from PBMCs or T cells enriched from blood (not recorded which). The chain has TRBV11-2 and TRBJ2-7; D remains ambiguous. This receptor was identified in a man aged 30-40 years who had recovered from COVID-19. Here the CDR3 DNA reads TGTGCCAGCAGCTTAGCGCCTAGGAAGCCCTACGAGCAGTACTTC. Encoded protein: CASSLAPRKPYEQYF.